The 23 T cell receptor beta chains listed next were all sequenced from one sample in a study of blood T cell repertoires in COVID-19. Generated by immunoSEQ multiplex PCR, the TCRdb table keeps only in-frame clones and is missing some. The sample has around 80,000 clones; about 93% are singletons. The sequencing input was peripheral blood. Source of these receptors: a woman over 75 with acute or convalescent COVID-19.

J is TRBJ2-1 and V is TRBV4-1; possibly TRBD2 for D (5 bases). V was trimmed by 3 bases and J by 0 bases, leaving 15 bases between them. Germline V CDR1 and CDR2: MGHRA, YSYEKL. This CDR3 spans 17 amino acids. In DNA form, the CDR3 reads TGCGCCAGCAGCCAGGACTCGTTTCCAGGCTCCTACAATGAGCAGTTCTTC. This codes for CASSQDSFPGSYNEQFF.

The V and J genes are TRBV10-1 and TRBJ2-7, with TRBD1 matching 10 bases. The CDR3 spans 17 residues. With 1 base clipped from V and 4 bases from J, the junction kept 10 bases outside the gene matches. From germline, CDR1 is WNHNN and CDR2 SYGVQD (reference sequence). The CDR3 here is CASSEWDRGVRGYEQYF. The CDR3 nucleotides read TGCGCCAGCAGTGAGTGGGACAGGGGTGTAAGGGGATACGAGCAGTACTTC.

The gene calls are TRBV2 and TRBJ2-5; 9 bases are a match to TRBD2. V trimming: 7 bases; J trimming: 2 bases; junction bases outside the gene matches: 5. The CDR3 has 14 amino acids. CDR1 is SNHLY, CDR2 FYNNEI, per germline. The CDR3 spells CASTWSGGQETQYF. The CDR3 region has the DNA TGTGCCAGCACTTGGAGCGGGGGGCAAGAGACCCAGTACTTC.

This CDR3 reads CASSLNRGPYNEQFF. The CDR3, as DNA: TGTGCCAGCAGCTTAAACAGGGGGCCCTACAATGAGCAGTTCTTC. This chain connects TRBV7-2 to TRBJ2-1; 9 positions agree with TRBD1. Germline V gene lookup returns CDR1 SGHTA and CDR2 FQGNSA. The V and J ends lost 2 bases and 2 bases, in that order; junction bases with no gene match: 1. This CDR3 region has 15 residues.

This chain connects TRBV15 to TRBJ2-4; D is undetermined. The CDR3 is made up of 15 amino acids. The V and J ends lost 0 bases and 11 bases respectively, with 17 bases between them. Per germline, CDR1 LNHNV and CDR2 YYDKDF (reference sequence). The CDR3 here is CATSRDRHRINFQYF. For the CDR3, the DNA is TGTGCCACCAGCAGAGATAGACACCGGATAAATTTTCAGTACTTC.

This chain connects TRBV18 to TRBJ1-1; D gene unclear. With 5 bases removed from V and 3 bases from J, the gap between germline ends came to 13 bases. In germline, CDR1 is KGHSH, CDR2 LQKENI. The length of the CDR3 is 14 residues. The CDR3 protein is CASSGLGQDTEAFF. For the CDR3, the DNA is TGTGCCAGCTCAGGCCTGGGCCAGGACACTGAAGCTTTCTTT.

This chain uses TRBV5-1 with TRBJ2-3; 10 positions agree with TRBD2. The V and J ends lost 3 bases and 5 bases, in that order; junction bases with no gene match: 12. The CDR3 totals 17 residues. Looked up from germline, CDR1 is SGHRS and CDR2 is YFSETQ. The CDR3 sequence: CASSSSSGGLLLDTQYF. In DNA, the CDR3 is TGCGCCAGCAGCTCCTCTAGCGGGGGCCTGTTGTTAGATACGCAGTATTTT.

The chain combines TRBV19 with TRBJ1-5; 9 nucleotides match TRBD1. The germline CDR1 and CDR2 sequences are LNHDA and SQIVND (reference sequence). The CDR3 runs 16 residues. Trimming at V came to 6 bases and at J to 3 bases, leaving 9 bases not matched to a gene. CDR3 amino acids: CASRPGQGRINQPQHF. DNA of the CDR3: TGTGCCAGTAGACCGGGACAGGGAAGGATCAATCAGCCCCAGCATTTT.

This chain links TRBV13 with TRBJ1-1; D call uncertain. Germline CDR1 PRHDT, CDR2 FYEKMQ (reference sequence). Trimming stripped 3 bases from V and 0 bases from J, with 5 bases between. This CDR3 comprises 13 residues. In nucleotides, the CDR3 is TGTGCCAGCAGCTTTGCGGTGAACACTGAAGCTTTCTTT. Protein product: CASSFAVNTEAFF.

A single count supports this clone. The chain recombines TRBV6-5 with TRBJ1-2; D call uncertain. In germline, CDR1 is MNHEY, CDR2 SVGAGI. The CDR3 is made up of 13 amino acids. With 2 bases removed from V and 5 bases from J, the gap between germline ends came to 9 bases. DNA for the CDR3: TGTGCCAGCAGTTACCGGGGAGGGTATGGCTACACCTTC. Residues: CASSYRGGYGYTF.

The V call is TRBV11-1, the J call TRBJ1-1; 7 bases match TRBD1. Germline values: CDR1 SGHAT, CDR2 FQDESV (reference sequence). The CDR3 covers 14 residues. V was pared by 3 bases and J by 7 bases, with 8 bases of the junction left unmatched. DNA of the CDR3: TGTGCCAGCAGCTTGGGCAGGGGGGAAGGTGAAGCTTTCTTT. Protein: CASSLGRGEGEAFF. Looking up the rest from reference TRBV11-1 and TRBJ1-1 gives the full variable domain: EAEVAQSPRYKITEKSQAVAFWCDPISGHATLYWYRQILGQGPELLVQFQDESVVDDSQLPKDRFSAERLKGVDSTLKIQPAELGDSAMYLCASSLGRGEGEAFFGQGTRLTVV.

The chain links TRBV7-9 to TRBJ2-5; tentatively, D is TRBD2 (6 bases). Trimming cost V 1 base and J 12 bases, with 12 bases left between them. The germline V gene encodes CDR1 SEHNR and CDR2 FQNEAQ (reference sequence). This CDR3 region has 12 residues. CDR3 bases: TGTGCCAGCAGCTTAGAGTGGGGACTTAAGTACTTC. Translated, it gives CASSLEWGLKYF.

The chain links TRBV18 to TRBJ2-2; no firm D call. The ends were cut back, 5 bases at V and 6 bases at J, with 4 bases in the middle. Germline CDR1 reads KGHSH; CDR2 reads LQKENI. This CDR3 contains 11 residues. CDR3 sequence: CASSGPGELFF. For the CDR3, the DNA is TGTGCCAGCTCAGGGCCCGGGGAGCTGTTTTTT.

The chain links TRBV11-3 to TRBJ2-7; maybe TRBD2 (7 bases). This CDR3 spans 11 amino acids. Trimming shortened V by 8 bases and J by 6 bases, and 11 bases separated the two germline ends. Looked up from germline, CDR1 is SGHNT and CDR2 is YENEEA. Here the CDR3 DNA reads TGTGCCAGCGGGAGGGGGAGCGAGCAGTACTTC. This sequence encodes CASGRGSEQYF. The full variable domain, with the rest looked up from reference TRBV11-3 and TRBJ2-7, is EAGVVQSPRYKIIEKKQPVAFWCNPISGHNTLYWYLQNLGQGPELLIRYENEEAVDDSQLPKDRFSAERLKGVDSTLKIQPAELGDSAVYLCASGRGSEQYFGPGTRLTVT.

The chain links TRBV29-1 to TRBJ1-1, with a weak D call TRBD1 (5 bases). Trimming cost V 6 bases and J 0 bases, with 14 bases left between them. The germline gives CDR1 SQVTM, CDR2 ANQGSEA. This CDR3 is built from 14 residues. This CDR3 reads CSVSPTGLNTEAFF. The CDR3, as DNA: TGCAGCGTCAGCCCCACAGGCTTGAACACTGAAGCTTTCTTT.

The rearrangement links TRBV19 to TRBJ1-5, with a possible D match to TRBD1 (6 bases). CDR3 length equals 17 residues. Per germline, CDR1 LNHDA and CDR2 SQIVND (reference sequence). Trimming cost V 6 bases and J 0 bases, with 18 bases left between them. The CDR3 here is CASRPIDRTYSNQPQHF. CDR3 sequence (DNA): TGTGCCAGTAGACCAATTGACAGGACATATAGCAATCAGCCCCAGCATTTT.

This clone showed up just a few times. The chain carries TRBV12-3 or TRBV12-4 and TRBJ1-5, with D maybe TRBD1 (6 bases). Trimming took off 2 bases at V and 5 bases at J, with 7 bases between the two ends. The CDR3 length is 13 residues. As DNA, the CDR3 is TGTGCCAGCAGTTTAAAGGGGGATCAGCCCCAGCATTTT. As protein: CASSLKGDQPQHF.

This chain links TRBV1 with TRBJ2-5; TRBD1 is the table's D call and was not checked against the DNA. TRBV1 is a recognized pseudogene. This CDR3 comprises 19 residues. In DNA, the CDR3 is TGCACCAGCAGCCAATCAGGAGGCCGCGACAGGGGGTACCAAGAGACCCAGTACTTC. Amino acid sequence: CTSSQSGGRDRGYQETQYF.

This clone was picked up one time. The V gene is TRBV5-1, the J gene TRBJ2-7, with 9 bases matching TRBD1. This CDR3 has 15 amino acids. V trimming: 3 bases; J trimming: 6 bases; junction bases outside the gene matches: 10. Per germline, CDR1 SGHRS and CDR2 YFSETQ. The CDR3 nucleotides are TGCGCCAGCAGCTGGGGGGACAGGGAATCCCCCGAGCAGTACTTC. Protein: CASSWGDRESPEQYF.

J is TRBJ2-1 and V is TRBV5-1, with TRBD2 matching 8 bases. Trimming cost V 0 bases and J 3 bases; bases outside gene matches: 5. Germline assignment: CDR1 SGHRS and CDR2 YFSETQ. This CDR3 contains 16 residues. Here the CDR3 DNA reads TGCGCCAGCAGCTTGGATCCTAGCGGGCTCTACAATGAGCAGTTCTTC. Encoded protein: CASSLDPSGLYNEQFF.

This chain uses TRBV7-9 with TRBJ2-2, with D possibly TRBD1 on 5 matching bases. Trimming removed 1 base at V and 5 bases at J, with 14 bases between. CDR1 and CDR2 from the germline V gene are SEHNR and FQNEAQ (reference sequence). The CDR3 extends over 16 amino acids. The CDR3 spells CASSLGRSQGTGELFF. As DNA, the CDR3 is TGTGCCAGCAGCTTAGGTCGGTCTCAGGGAACCGGGGAGCTGTTTTTT.

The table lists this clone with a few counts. The CDR3, as DNA: TGTGCCAGCAGGACAAATAATGAAAAACTGTTTTTT. It translates to CASRTNNEKLFF. The V and J genes are TRBV28 and TRBJ1-4, with D unresolved. CDR1 is MDHEN and CDR2 is SYDVKM in the germline V gene. The CDR3 is 12 residues long. Trimming stripped 6 bases from V and 4 bases from J, with 6 bases between.

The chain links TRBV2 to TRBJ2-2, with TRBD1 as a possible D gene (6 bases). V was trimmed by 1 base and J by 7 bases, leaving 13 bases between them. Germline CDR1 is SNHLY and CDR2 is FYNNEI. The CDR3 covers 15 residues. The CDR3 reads CASSEDGTKGGELFF. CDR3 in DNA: TGTGCCAGCAGTGAAGACGGGACAAAGGGCGGGGAGCTGTTTTTT.